What follows are 26 T cell receptor beta chains derived from one specimen sequenced in a study of cytomegalovirus exposure and HLA in healthy donors. The PCR used 60 Vbeta and 13 Jbeta primers. The table came from immunoSEQ multiplex PCR; TCRdb's copy has only in-frame clones and leaves some out. The sample consists of some 200,000 clones, roughly four fifths of them appearing once. Sequencing was carried out using PBMCs. The receptors come from a man aged 45-65 years in good health and CMV-seronegative.

The chain is built from TRBV11-2 and TRBJ2-2; tentative D call: TRBD2 (6 bases). The CDR3 sequence is 11 residues long. V was cut by 8 bases and J by 7 bases, with 8 bases left in between. Germline loops: CDR1 SGHAT, CDR2 FQNNGV. CDR3 bases: TGTGCCAGCGGGCGGGGCGGGGAGCTGTTTTTT. Its protein is CASGRGGELFF.

This clone was counted once. The genes are TRBV2 and TRBJ2-5; D possibly corresponds to TRBD1 (6 bases). CDR1 SNHLY and CDR2 FYNNEI come from the germline V gene. Trimming removed 6 bases at V and 4 bases at J, with 18 bases between. The CDR3 sequence is 15 residues long. The CDR3 loop is CASRVLRGSRETQYF. In nucleotides, the CDR3 is TGTGCCAGCAGGGTCCTTAGGGGGAGTAGAGAGACCCAGTACTTC.

This clone was picked up a small number of times. The V call is TRBV11-3, the J call TRBJ2-1, with D possibly TRBD2 on 6 matching bases. Germline CDR1 is SGHNT and CDR2 is YENEEA. V lost 4 bases and J lost 8, with 9 bases in between. The CDR3 has 12 amino acids. CDR3 region: CASSSWGDEQFF. The CDR3 DNA sequence: TGTGCCAGCAGCTCCTGGGGGGATGAGCAGTTCTTC.

J is TRBJ2-7 and V is TRBV5-5, with 10 bases matching TRBD2. The CDR3 is 13 amino acids. V was clipped by 1 base and J by 7 bases; unmatched bases: 2. CDR1 and CDR2 from the germline V gene are SGHKS and YYEKEE (reference sequence). The CDR3 DNA sequence: TGTGCCAGCAGCTTGCTACTAGCGGGGGAGCAGTACTTC. As protein: CASSLLLAGEQYF.

This clone was counted a single time. The rearrangement links TRBV6-6 to TRBJ1-2; D not certain. V shed 0 bases and J shed 0 bases, with 8 bases lying between them. CDR1 MNHNY and CDR2 SVGAGI come from the germline V gene (reference sequence). The CDR3 is 15 amino acids. CDR3 loop: CASSYSGASNYGYTF. The CDR3 region has the DNA TGTGCCAGCAGTTACTCGGGAGCCTCTAACTATGGCTACACCTTC.

This clone was seen only a few times. V and J are TRBV9 and TRBJ2-6, with TRBD1 matching over 10 bases. There are 20 residues in the CDR3. Trimming at V came to 0 bases and at J to 0 bases, leaving 9 bases not matched to a gene. CDR1 is SGDLS and CDR2 is YYNGEE in the germline V gene. As DNA, the CDR3 is TGTGCCAGCAGCGTAGCCCGGGACAGGGGACCCCACTCTGGGGCCAACGTCCTGACTTTC. It encodes CASSVARDRGPHSGANVLTF.

The chain joins TRBV19 to TRBJ2-2; D call uncertain. The CDR3 contains 19 residues. CDR1 is LNHDA, CDR2 SQIVND, per germline (reference sequence). The V and J ends lost 0 bases and 3 bases respectively, with 20 bases between them. The CDR3 protein is CASSIDALERGWYTGELFF. CDR3 DNA sequence: TGTGCCAGTAGTATAGATGCCTTAGAGAGAGGTTGGTACACCGGGGAGCTGTTTTTT. Full variable domain (remainder filled in from reference TRBV19 and TRBJ2-2): DGGITQSPKYLFRKEGQNVTLSCEQNLNHDAMYWYRQDPGQGLRLIYYSQIVNDFQKGDIAEGYSVSREKKESFPLTVTSAQKNPTAFYLCASSIDALERGWYTGELFFGEGSRLTVL.

This clone occurred once. The CDR3 bases are TGCGCCAGCAGCCAAGGGACTAGCGTTGTGGAGACCCAGTACTTC. It specifies CASSQGTSVVETQYF. The rearrangement joins TRBV4-3 to TRBJ2-5, with 9 bases matching TRBD2. The V gene end was trimmed by 1 base and the J gene end by 5 bases; junction bases not matched to a gene: 5. Germline V gene sequence: CDR1 LGHNA, CDR2 YSLEER. CDR3 length: 15 residues.

V usage is TRBV15 and J usage is TRBJ1-2, with 7 bases identical to TRBD1. The V and J ends lost 0 bases and 7 bases, in that order; junction bases with no gene match: 8. Germline-derived CDR1 and CDR2 are LNHNV and YYDKDF (reference sequence). The CDR3 contains 15 residues. CDR3 DNA sequence: TGTGCCACCAGCAGAGAGCAGACAGGGAGTCGTGGCTACACCTTC. It encodes CATSREQTGSRGYTF.

The rearrangement links TRBV4-3 to TRBJ1-6; D is unclear. There are 17 residues in the CDR3. V lost 0 bases to trimming and J lost 0 bases, with 9 bases between them. The germline gives CDR1 LGHNA, CDR2 YSLEER. CDR3 protein: CASSQEWESSYNSPLHF. In nucleotides, the CDR3 is TGCGCCAGCAGCCAAGAGTGGGAGAGCTCCTATAATTCACCCCTCCACTTT.

This chain uses TRBV4-1 with TRBJ2-5; 9 bases are shared with TRBD2. Germline V gene lookup returns CDR1 MGHRA and CDR2 YSYEKL. This CDR3 spans 15 amino acids. V was clipped by 0 bases and J by 5 bases; unmatched bases: 4. CDR3 in amino acids: CASSQDPTSGETQYF. The CDR3 coding sequence is TGCGCCAGCAGCCAAGACCCGACTAGCGGTGAGACCCAGTACTTC.

The chain carries TRBV5-1 and TRBJ2-3; 9 positions match TRBD1. Trimming at V came to 4 bases and at J to 5 bases, leaving 8 bases not matched to a gene. The CDR3 contains 15 residues. Germline V CDR1 and CDR2: SGHRS, YFSETQ. The CDR3 loop reads CASSPRTGAGDTQYF. CDR3 in DNA: TGCGCCAGCAGCCCCCGGACAGGGGCGGGAGATACGCAGTATTTT.

DNA for the CDR3: TGTGCCATCAGTAGGACTAGCGGGAGGCTGAACGAGCAGTACTTC. Its protein product is CAISRTSGRLNEQYF. The J gene is TRBJ2-7, the V gene TRBV10-3; TRBD2 matches at 14 bases. The CDR3 has 15 residues. Germline-derived CDR1 and CDR2 are ENHRY and SYGVKD. V lost 5 bases to trimming and J lost 5 bases; unmatched junction nucleotides: 5.

This clone was observed once. The CDR3 DNA is TGTGCCAGCAGCTCCCTCCCCCGGACAGGGTTAAACACCATATATTTT. Translating it yields CASSSLPRTGLNTIYF. The chain carries TRBV4-2 and TRBJ1-3; 8 positions match TRBD1. CDR1 LGHNA and CDR2 YNFKEQ come from the germline V gene. The junction had 12 bases not matched to a gene; V was cut back by 5 bases and J by 6 bases. The length of the CDR3 is 16 residues.

The CDR3 DNA sequence: TGTGCCAGCAGCCCCCGGTTCGTCCAAGAGACCCAGTACTTC. Translation gives CASSPRFVQETQYF. The chain links TRBV5-6 to TRBJ2-5; D gene uncertain. The CDR3 has 14 residues. V was pared by 4 bases and J by 1 base, with 11 bases between. In germline, CDR1 is SGHDT, CDR2 YYEEEE.

This clone has a handful of counts. The same CDR3 arises from other DNA sequences in this sample as well. The V call is TRBV6-5, the J call TRBJ1-1, with 10 bases fitting TRBD1. The V segment lost 5 bases and the J segment 5 bases; nucleotides outside the gene matches: 2. Germline CDR1 MNHEY, CDR2 SVGAGI. The CDR3 sequence is 13 residues long. The CDR3 DNA sequence: TGTGCCAGCAGTGGGACAGGGGTTACTGAAGCTTTCTTT. This encodes CASSGTGVTEAFF.

This chain connects TRBV7-8 to TRBJ1-3; D is unresolved. Per the germline V gene, CDR1 is SGHVS and CDR2 is FQNEAQ. Trimming took off 8 bases at V and 0 bases at J, with 14 bases between the two ends. This CDR3 comprises 15 residues. The CDR3 bases are TGTGCCAGCGGCCCCCGCAGTTACTCTGGAAACACCATATATTTT. It codes for CASGPRSYSGNTIYF.

V usage is TRBV19 and J usage is TRBJ1-5; the D gene is possibly TRBD1 (5 bases). The CDR3 extends over 13 amino acids. The germline CDR1 and CDR2 sequences are LNHDA and SQIVND (reference sequence). Trimming took off 6 bases at V and 5 bases at J, with 11 bases between the two ends. The DNA for the CDR3 is TGTGCCAGTAGACCGGACACCGATCAGCCCCAGCATTTT. This gives the protein CASRPDTDQPQHF.

The rearrangement uses TRBV30 and TRBJ2-6; 7 nucleotides align to TRBD1. Germline-derived CDR1 and CDR2 are GTSNPN and SVGIG (reference sequence). The CDR3 has 20 amino acids. V lost 2 bases, J lost 7 bases, and 23 bases stayed unmatched. The CDR3 loop reads CAWSIARTGLHSYVANVLTF. The CDR3 nucleotides read TGTGCCTGGAGTATCGCGAGGACAGGCCTACACTCGTATGTCGCCAACGTCCTGACTTTC. The full variable domain, rest sourced from reference TRBV30 and TRBJ2-6, is SQTIHQWPATLVQPVGSPLSLECTVEGTSNPNLYWYRQAAGRGLQLLFYSVGIGQISSEVPQNLSASRPQDRQFILSSKKLLLSDSGFYLCAWSIARTGLHSYVANVLTFGAGSRLTVL.

The table lists this clone with a count of one. The chain is built from TRBV19 and TRBJ1-5; TRBD1 matches at 9 bases. After removal of 3 bases from V and 5 bases from J, the junction contained 11 bases not matched to a gene. Germline values: CDR1 LNHDA, CDR2 SQIVND (reference sequence). The length of the CDR3 is 17 residues. CDR3 residues: CASSIARTGAGDQPQHF. The CDR3 DNA reads as TGTGCCAGTAGTATCGCCCGGACAGGGGCGGGTGATCAGCCCCAGCATTTT.

This clone has just a few counts. The chain carries TRBV19 and TRBJ1-4; D may be TRBD1 (6 bases). The CDR3 runs 15 residues. Germline assignment: CDR1 LNHDA and CDR2 SQIVND (reference sequence). V was trimmed by 3 bases and J by 4 bases, leaving 12 bases between them. In nucleotides, the CDR3 is TGTGCCAGTAGTATCAAGGACAGAGTTAATGAAAAACTGTTTTTT. This encodes CASSIKDRVNEKLFF.

The chain has TRBV2 and TRBJ2-7, with 8 positions matching TRBD2. CDR1 is SNHLY and CDR2 is FYNNEI in the germline V gene. The CDR3 is 12 amino acids. V lost 5 bases to trimming and J lost 5 bases; unmatched junction nucleotides: 2. The CDR3 loop reads CASSTGGDEQYF. The CDR3 coding sequence is TGTGCCAGCAGTACCGGGGGGGACGAGCAGTACTTC.

The chain joins TRBV4-2 to TRBJ2-7; 7 nucleotides match TRBD2. The CDR3 consists of 16 residues. Trimming took 4 bases from V and 1 from J; bases not matched to a gene: 10. Germline lookup yields CDR1 LGHNA and CDR2 YNFKEQ. The CDR3 here is CASSPAGQRGSYEQYF. CDR3 coding DNA: TGTGCCAGCAGCCCCGCTGGGCAGCGGGGATCCTACGAGCAGTACTTC.

The CDR3 loop is CASSEARGTGSRTEAFF. The CDR3 coding sequence is TGTGCCAGCAGTGAAGCGCGCGGGACAGGGTCAAGAACTGAAGCTTTCTTT. The chain joins TRBV6-1 to TRBJ1-1; 9 nucleotides align to TRBD1. The CDR3 consists of 17 residues. CDR1 is MNHNS and CDR2 is SASEGT in the germline V gene. V lost 0 bases, J lost 5 bases, and 10 bases stayed unmatched.

The V and J genes are TRBV2 and TRBJ2-5; D is undetermined. The CDR3 has 12 amino acids. Trimming took off 3 bases at V and 3 bases at J, with 5 bases between the two ends. From germline, CDR1 is SNHLY and CDR2 FYNNEI. CDR3 sequence reads: CASSDLKETQYF. The CDR3 bases are TGTGCCAGCAGTGACCTAAAAGAGACCCAGTACTTC.

This clone was detected only a few times. V usage is TRBV6-1 and J usage is TRBJ2-1; tentatively, D is TRBD2 (6 bases). The CDR3 spans 11 residues. Trimming pared 4 bases from V and 13 bases from J, leaving 11 bases between. CDR1 MNHNS and CDR2 SASEGT come from the germline V gene. The DNA of the CDR3 is TGTGCCAGCAGTGGGGGGGTACCCCAGTTCTTC. Protein sequence: CASSGGVPQFF.